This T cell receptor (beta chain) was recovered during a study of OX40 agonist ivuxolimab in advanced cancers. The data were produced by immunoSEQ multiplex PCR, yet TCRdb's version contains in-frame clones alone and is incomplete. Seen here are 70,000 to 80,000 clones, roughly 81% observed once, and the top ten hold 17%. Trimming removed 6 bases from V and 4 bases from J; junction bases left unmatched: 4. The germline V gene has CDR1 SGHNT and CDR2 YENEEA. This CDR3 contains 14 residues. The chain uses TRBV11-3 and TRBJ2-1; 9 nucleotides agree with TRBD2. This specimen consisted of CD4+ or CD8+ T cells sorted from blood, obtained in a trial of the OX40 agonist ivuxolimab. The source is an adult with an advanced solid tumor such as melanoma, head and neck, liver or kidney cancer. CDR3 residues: CASSPTSGYNEQFF. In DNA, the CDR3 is TGTGCCAGCAGTCCGACTAGCGGATACAATGAGCAGTTCTTC.